The rows below give T cell receptor beta chains drawn from one sample of a study of molecular identifiers for immune sequencing clone quantification. TCRdb analysed the PCR reads with MiXCR anew, one entry per CDR3 protein. This sample has over 300,000 distinct CDR3 sequences, with roughly 23% found just once. Specimen: naive CD8+ T cells from blood, with Jurkat cell RNA spiked in. The receptors here all came from a human donor in good health. Some libraries in this study had Jurkat cell RNA spiked in. Both conserved end residues are part of each CDR3. The order of the fields is clone size, V gene, D gene, J gene, CDR3 protein, CDR3 DNA. The D gene is left open where the match is weak. Not all rows give a size; the values are once, few, many and, for expanded clones, a class.

size: many; V: TRBV29-1; D: .; J: TRBJ2-3; CDR3: CSVEGGSTDTQYF; DNA: TGCAGCGTTGAGGGCGGAAGCACAGATACGCAGTATTTT
size: .; V: TRBV20-1; D: .; J: TRBJ2-7; CDR3: CSASSQEHYEQYF; DNA: TGCAGTGCTAGCTCACAGGAGCACTACGAGCAGTACTTC
size: many; V: TRBV6-5; D: .; J: TRBJ2-3; CDR3: CASSYTGTDTQYF; DNA: TGTGCCAGCAGTTATACAGGGACAGATACGCAGTATTTT
size: many; V: TRBV7-2; D: .; J: TRBJ2-3; CDR3: CASTHQLAPSTDTQYF; DNA: TGTGCCAGCACCCACCAGTTAGCGCCCAGCACAGATACGCAGTATTTT
size: few; V: TRBV29-1; D: TRBD2; J: TRBJ2-7; CDR3: CSVEVSGSVPSYEQYF; DNA: TGCAGCGTTGAAGTCAGCGGGAGCGTCCCTTCCTACGAGCAGTACTTC
size: .; V: TRBV6-1; D: .; J: TRBJ1-5; CDR3: CASSSTDYSSQPQHF; DNA: TGTGCCAGCAGTTCGACAGATTATAGCAGTCAGCCCCAGCATTTT
size: few; V: TRBV29-1; D: TRBD1; J: TRBJ1-1; CDR3: CSVEVFWDRVPCTEAFF; DNA: TGCAGCGTTGAGGTGTTTTGGGACAGGGTACCTTGCACTGAAGCTTTCTTT
size: .; V: TRBV5-6; D: .; J: TRBJ2-7; CDR3: CASSYGTGGGAGEQYF; DNA: TGTGCCAGCAGCTACGGTACCGGCGGAGGGGCCGGCGAGCAGTACTTC
size: few; V: TRBV2; D: .; J: TRBJ2-3; CDR3: CASSVTSSVSDTQYF; DNA: TGTGCCAGCAGTGTGACGTCAAGCGTTTCAGATACGCAGTATTTT
size: few; V: TRBV12-3/TRBV12-4; D: .; J: TRBJ2-2; CDR3: CASSFGVGGTGELFF; DNA: TGTGCCAGCAGTTTTGGGGTCGGTGGCACCGGGGAGCTGTTTTTT
size: few; V: TRBV7-9; D: TRBD2; J: TRBJ2-7; CDR3: CASSLFMGRASAYEQYF; DNA: TGTGCCAGCAGCTTATTTATGGGGAGGGCCAGCGCCTACGAGCAGTACTTC
size: many; V: TRBV6-6; D: .; J: TRBJ2-1; CDR3: CASSYGDTFIYNEQFF; DNA: TGTGCCAGCAGTTACGGGGACACCTTCATTTACAATGAGCAGTTCTTC
size: .; V: TRBV20-1; D: TRBD1; J: TRBJ2-7; CDR3: CSARGGQGYYEQCF; DNA: TGCAGTGCTAGAGGCGGACAGGGATACTACGAGCAGTGCTTC
size: .; V: TRBV4-3; D: .; J: TRBJ2-1; CDR3: CASSPMGPDSYNEQFF; DNA: TGCGCCAGCAGCCCTATGGGCCCTGACTCCTACAATGAGCAGTTCTTC
size: .; V: TRBV27; D: .; J: TRBJ2-5; CDR3: CASSIRGPAATQYF; DNA: TGTGCCAGCAGTATTCGTGGACCAGCGGCGACCCAGTACTTC
size: few; V: TRBV27; D: .; J: TRBJ2-5; CDR3: CASSPGPVEKETQYF; DNA: TGTGCCAGCAGTCCCGGCCCGGTGGAAAAGGAGACCCAGTACTTC
size: .; V: TRBV20-1; D: .; J: TRBJ1-2; CDR3: CSAVDNYGYTF; DNA: TGCAGTGCTGTCGATAACTATGGCTACACCTTC
size: few; V: TRBV2; D: TRBD2; J: TRBJ2-1; CDR3: CASRASVEGLAGPRIYNEQFF; DNA: TGTGCCAGCAGAGCCTCAGTGGAGGGACTAGCGGGCCCGAGGATCTACAATGAGCAGTTCTTC
size: .; V: TRBV25-1; D: .; J: TRBJ1-1; CDR3: CASSTRQALNTAAFF; DNA: TGTGCCAGCAGTACACGACAGGCGTTGAACACTGCAGCTTTCTTT
size: few; V: TRBV20-1; D: TRBD2; J: TRBJ2-5; CDR3: CSARTLRLAGGKETQYF; DNA: TGCAGTGCTAGAACTCTTAGACTAGCGGGGGGCAAAGAGACCCAGTACTTC
size: few; V: TRBV5-4; D: .; J: TRBJ1-1; CDR3: CASSPGSMIEAFF; DNA: TGTGCCAGCAGCCCCGGCTCCATGATTGAAGCTTTCTTT
size: few; V: TRBV4-3; D: .; J: TRBJ2-7; CDR3: CASSLTSDSSYEQYF; DNA: TGCGCCAGCAGCCTCACCAGCGATTCCTCCTACGAGCAGTACTTC
size: .; V: TRBV5-1; D: TRBD2; J: TRBJ2-3; CDR3: CASSFGRGDRTDTQYF; DNA: TGCGCCAGCAGCTTCGGACGGGGGGATCGCACAGATACGCAGTATTTT
size: .; V: TRBV12-3/TRBV12-4; D: .; J: TRBJ1-4; CDR3: CASRAWGEGEKLFF; DNA: TGTGCCAGCAGAGCCTGGGGGGAGGGTGAAAAACTGTTTTTT